Shown below are 23 T cell receptor beta chains from a single sample sequenced in a study of OX40 agonist ivuxolimab in advanced cancers. Some clones are missing from TCRdb's copy, which holds only in-frame ones; the method was immunoSEQ multiplex PCR. The sample yields fewer than 25,000 clones, around 68% seen once. The input for sequencing was CD4+ or CD8+ T cells sorted from blood, taken in a trial of the OX40 agonist ivuxolimab. These receptors all come from an adult with an advanced solid tumor such as melanoma, head and neck, liver or kidney cancer.

The chain joins TRBV28 to TRBJ2-6, with D hard to call. V was trimmed by 2 bases and J by 5 bases, leaving 19 bases between them. CDR3 length equals 18 residues. Germline V lookup: CDR1 MDHEN, CDR2 SYDVKM. CDR3 residues: CASSLPGSSERRANVLTF. The CDR3, as DNA: TGTGCCAGCAGTTTACCGGGCAGTTCCGAAAGAAGGGCCAACGTCCTGACTTTC.

V gene TRBV5-4 combines with J gene TRBJ1-2, with D possibly TRBD1 on 6 matching bases. Germline V gene data show CDR1 as SGHNT and CDR2 as YYREEE (reference sequence). The CDR3 consists of 13 residues. V dropped 2 bases and J dropped 8 bases, with 13 bases sitting between them. This CDR3 reads CASSFTGLEGYTF. In DNA form, the CDR3 reads TGTGCCAGCAGCTTTACAGGGTTGGAGGGCTACACCTTC.

The chain is built from TRBV28 and TRBJ2-7, with TRBD2 matching 12 bases. This CDR3 has 14 amino acids. Germline V gene data show CDR1 as MDHEN and CDR2 as SYDVKM. J was trimmed by 7 bases and V by 5 bases; bases with no gene match: 6. The DNA of the CDR3 is TGTGCCAGCAGTCTAGCTAGCGGGGGGGCTGAGCAGTACTTC. Translation: CASSLASGGAEQYF.

The J gene is TRBJ2-5, the V gene TRBV10-3; 15 bases align to TRBD2. The CDR3 contains 16 residues. The V gene end was trimmed by 5 bases and the J gene end by 10 bases; junction bases not matched to a gene: 11. CDR1 and CDR2 (germline): ENHRY, SYGVKD. The chain's CDR3 is CAISPGTSGGWADQYF. Here the CDR3 DNA reads TGTGCCATCAGTCCGGGGACTAGCGGGGGGTGGGCGGACCAGTACTTC.

Worth noting for this clone: At one end, the junction sequence differs from germline, possibly due to a read error. Additional DNA sequences in this sample encode the identical CDR3. As DNA, the CDR3 is TGTGCTAGCAGTCGTACAGCCGGCCCTAATTCACCCCTCCACTTT. As protein: CASSRTAGPNSPLHF. The chain recombines TRBV6-6 with TRBJ1-6, with D unresolved. CDR3 length equals 15 residues. Germline V gene sequence: CDR1 MNHNY, CDR2 SVGAGI (reference sequence).

The chain links TRBV4-1 to TRBJ1-1, with D possibly matching TRBD1 (5 bases). Trimming removed 5 bases from V and 2 bases from J, with 15 bases in between. Germline V gene data show CDR1 as MGHRA and CDR2 as YSYEKL. There are 15 residues in the CDR3. The CDR3 DNA follows: TGCGCCAGCAGCATGGGTTGGGGGAGTAACACTGAAGCTTTCTTT. This sequence encodes CASSMGWGSNTEAFF.

This clone occurred once. The V call is TRBV19, the J call TRBJ2-7; D call uncertain. This CDR3 spans 15 amino acids. Germline V gives CDR1 LNHDA, CDR2 SQIVND (reference sequence). V was cut by 4 bases and J by 3 bases, with 16 bases left in between. The CDR3: CASSKLDGASYEQYF. The CDR3 coding sequence is TGTGCCAGTAGTAAATTGGACGGCGCCAGCTACGAGCAGTACTTC.

As DNA, the CDR3 is TGTGCCAGCAGCCCAAACGGAGGGGATGGCTACACCTTC. Protein: CASSPNGGDGYTF. This chain uses TRBV27 with TRBJ1-2, with a weak D call TRBD1 (5 bases). The CDR3 has 13 residues. Trimming left V 6 bases short and J 6 bases short, with 14 bases between. Germline loops: CDR1 MNHEY, CDR2 SMNVEV (reference sequence).

The chain links TRBV29-1 to TRBJ2-6; D is possibly TRBD2 (5 bases). Germline CDR1 SQVTM, CDR2 ANQGSEA. V lost 4 bases to trimming and J lost 1 base, with 14 bases between them. The CDR3 loop spans 16 amino acids. CDR3 in DNA: TGCAGCGTTGCCGGGAACCCCTATTCTGGGGCCAACGTCCTGACTTTC. Its translation is CSVAGNPYSGANVLTF.

The V gene is TRBV6-5, the J gene TRBJ2-7; D is undetermined. V was shortened by 4 bases and J by 2 bases, with 3 bases between the two germline ends. This CDR3 has 11 residues. Germline V gene data show CDR1 as MNHEY and CDR2 as SVGAGI. The CDR3 sequence is CASSSAYEQYF. For the CDR3, the DNA is TGTGCCAGCAGTTCCGCCTACGAGCAGTACTTC.

The chain couples TRBV7-9 to TRBJ2-7; 7 nucleotides line up with TRBD2. J was trimmed by 3 bases and V by 7 bases; bases with no gene match: 3. CDR3 length: 12 amino acids. The germline gives CDR1 SEHNR, CDR2 FQNEAQ (reference sequence). The DNA of the CDR3 is TGTGCCAGCATGGGAGGGGACTACGAGCAGTACTTC. Translated: CASMGGDYEQYF. Full variable domain (remainder filled in from reference TRBV7-9 and TRBJ2-7): DTGVSQNPRHKITKRGQNVTFRCDPISEHNRLYWYRQTLGQGPEFLTYFQNEAQLEKSRLLSDRFSAERPKGSFSTLEIQRTEQGDSAMYLCASMGGDYEQYFGPGTRLTVT.

DNA of the CDR3: TGTGCCAGCAGCTCGGGGGAGGCAGGGGAGGATCAGCCCCAGCATTTT. Protein sequence: CASSSGEAGEDQPQHF. This sequence joins TRBV5-4 and TRBJ1-5, with TRBD1 as a possible D gene (6 bases). The germline V and J ends were trimmed by 3 bases and 5 bases, with 18 bases remaining between them. CDR3 length: 16 amino acids. Germline CDR1 and CDR2: SGHNT and YYREEE (reference sequence).

The chain joins TRBV5-6 to TRBJ2-7, with D perhaps matching TRBD2 (6 bases). CDR3 length: 15 amino acids. V gave up 1 base and J gave up 4 bases, with 15 bases separating them. Germline V gene lookup returns CDR1 SGHDT and CDR2 YYEEEE. The CDR3 DNA reads TGTGCCAGCAGCTTGCGGAGGGAACCTTATTACGAGCAGTACTTC. Translating gives CASSLRREPYYEQYF. The full variable domain, completed using reference TRBV5-6 and TRBJ2-7, is DAGVTQSPTHLIKTRGQQVTLRCSPKSGHDTVSWYQQALGQGPQFIFQYYEEEERQRGNFPDRFSGHQFPNYSSELNVNALLLGDSALYLCASSLRREPYYEQYFGPGTRLTVT.

The CDR3: CASSFGQGVWYEQYF. CDR3 nucleotides: TGTGCCAGCAGCTTCGGACAGGGTGTTTGGTACGAGCAGTACTTC. The chain carries TRBV7-2 and TRBJ2-7, with 8 bases identical to TRBD1. Germline trimming cut 3 bases from V and 4 bases from J; bases unmatched to any gene: 8. Germline V gives CDR1 SGHTA, CDR2 FQGNSA. This CDR3 comprises 15 residues.

The gene calls are TRBV2 and TRBJ1-4; 8 bases line up with TRBD1. Per the germline V gene, CDR1 is SNHLY and CDR2 is FYNNEI. The CDR3 consists of 16 residues. Losses at the gene ends were 6 bases for V and 4 bases for J; bases not matched to a gene: 10. CDR3 sequence reads: CASRKDGTGVNEKLFF. The CDR3 nucleotides are TGTGCCAGCAGAAAAGATGGGACAGGCGTTAATGAAAAACTGTTTTTT.

This clone has more than one count but fewer than ten. The gene calls are TRBV27 and TRBJ1-1; TRBD1 agrees at 10 bases. This CDR3 contains 17 residues. V shed 5 bases, J shed 0 bases, and the junction held 9 bases outside the gene matches. In germline, CDR1 is MNHEY, CDR2 SMNVEV (reference sequence). The CDR3 coding sequence is TGTGCCAGCAGTGGGGGACAGGGGAAAACAATGAACACTGAAGCTTTCTTT. Translated: CASSGGQGKTMNTEAFF.

This clone is categorized as medium-sized (0.01 to 0.1%). The gene calls are TRBV19 and TRBJ1-1; D gene uncertain. V shed 5 bases and J shed 3 bases, with 13 bases lying between them. Germline CDR1 is LNHDA and CDR2 is SQIVND (reference sequence). The CDR3 totals 14 residues. The CDR3 sequence: CASSLEGGDTEAFF. CDR3 DNA sequence: TGTGCCAGTAGTTTGGAGGGCGGAGACACTGAAGCTTTCTTT.

The table lists this clone with a few counts. The chain couples TRBV28 to TRBJ2-5; 9 positions agree with TRBD2. The CDR3 has 15 residues. The junction had 6 bases not matched to a gene; V was cut back by 4 bases and J by 3 bases. Germline V gene lookup returns CDR1 MDHEN and CDR2 SYDVKM. CDR3 loop: CASSSGTSRKETQYF. DNA for the CDR3: TGTGCCAGCAGTTCCGGGACTAGCAGAAAAGAGACCCAGTACTTC.

The CDR3 region has the DNA TGTGCCAGCAGTGGTGACAGGGCCTACGAGCAGTACTTC. Protein: CASSGDRAYEQYF. The chain employs TRBV6-1 and TRBJ2-7; the match to TRBD1 covers 7 bases. There are 13 residues in the CDR3. V was clipped by 4 bases and J by 2 bases; unmatched bases: 2. CDR1 MNHNS and CDR2 SASEGT come from the germline V gene.

This clone has more than one count but fewer than ten. The chain recombines TRBV19 with TRBJ1-5; no clear D. Germline values: CDR1 LNHDA, CDR2 SQIVND (reference sequence). The CDR3 is made up of 13 amino acids. V shed 5 bases and J shed 4 bases, with 9 bases lying between them. CDR3 sequence (DNA): TGTGCCAGTAGTCCTACGGTGAATCAGCCCCAGCATTTT. This codes for CASSPTVNQPQHF.

This chain joins TRBV5-5 and TRBJ2-7; D not resolved. V lost 1 base and J lost 2, with 13 bases in between. The CDR3 extends over 15 amino acids. Germline V gene sequence: CDR1 SGHKS, CDR2 YYEKEE (reference sequence). The CDR3 bases are TGTGCCAGCAGCTTGAAACTGACGCGTCCCTACGAGCAGTACTTC. Translating gives CASSLKLTRPYEQYF.

V gene TRBV6-5 combines with J gene TRBJ1-6; a weak D match, TRBD1 (5 bases). Germline V gene lookup returns CDR1 MNHEY and CDR2 SVGAGI. The CDR3 runs 15 residues. The V end was cut by 4 bases, the J end by 7 bases, with 14 bases between. CDR3 in amino acids: CASSSLGTENSPLHF. The CDR3, as DNA: TGTGCCAGCAGTTCACTGGGGACGGAAAATTCACCCCTCCACTTT.

The chain uses TRBV19 and TRBJ2-1; 10 bases agree with TRBD2. The CDR3 sequence is 15 residues long. The ends lost 3 bases at V and 4 bases at J; junction bases unmatched: 3. Looked up from germline, CDR1 is LNHDA and CDR2 is SQIVND (reference sequence). The CDR3 spells CASSIGTSDYNEQFF. Written as DNA, the CDR3 is TGTGCCAGTAGTATCGGGACTAGCGATTACAATGAGCAGTTCTTC.